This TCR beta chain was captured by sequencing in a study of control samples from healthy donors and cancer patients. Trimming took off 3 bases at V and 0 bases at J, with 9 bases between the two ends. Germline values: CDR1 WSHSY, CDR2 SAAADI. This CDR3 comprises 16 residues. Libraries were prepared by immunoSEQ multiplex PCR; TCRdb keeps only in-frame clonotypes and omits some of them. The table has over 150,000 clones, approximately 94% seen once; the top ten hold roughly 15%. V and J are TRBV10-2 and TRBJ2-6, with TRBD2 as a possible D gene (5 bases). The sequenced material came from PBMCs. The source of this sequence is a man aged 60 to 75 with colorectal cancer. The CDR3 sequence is CASSDRGGSGANVLTF. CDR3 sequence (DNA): TGCGCCAGCAGTGATCGCGGAGGCTCTGGGGCCAACGTCCTGACTTTC.